The source of this T cell receptor beta chain is a study of shared T cell receptors in the human thymus. Method: immunoSEQ multiplex PCR; TCRdb's copy keeps in-frame clones and lacks some. The sample lists about 660,000 clones; about 90% were seen once. The V end lost 0 bases, the J end lost 4 bases, and 16 bases lay between the germline ends. Germline V lookup: CDR1 SGHNT, CDR2 YYREEE (reference sequence). The CDR3 loop spans 16 amino acids. This same sample was also taken into another study, of human thymus T cells.

The genes are TRBV5-4 and TRBJ1-2; possible D gene TRBD1, 6 bases. This TCR was sampled from a boy less than two years old with a congenital heart defect. The specimen sequenced was thymocytes. The CDR3 sequence is CASSLEGVFCSYGYTF. The CDR3 DNA is TGTGCCAGCAGCTTGGAGGGGGTATTCTGCTCCTATGGCTACACCTTC.